These T cell receptor beta chains were read from a single sample in a study of control samples from healthy donors and cancer patients. The protocol was immunoSEQ multiplex PCR, while the TCRdb copy is restricted to in-frame clones and leaves out a portion. The data show around 94,000 clones, with 86% seen just once and 1.3% held by the top ten. The specimen sequenced was blood. These receptors were taken from a woman in her 50s in good health. Each CDR3 is given with its conserved first and last residue. D genes are given only for firm matches. Size tells how often a clone was seen (once, few, many) or the class of an expanded clone, and some rows leave it out.

clone_size	v_call	d_call	j_call	cdr3_nt	cdr3_aa
NA	TRBV4-1	NA	TRBJ1-1	TGCGCCAGCAGCCAAGGTCCAGGGGTCGGGACTGAAGCTTTCTTT	CASSQGPGVGTEAFF
NA	TRBV2	TRBD2	TRBJ2-5	TGTGCCAGCAGTGGGAGAATAGCGGGGAGGCCGCAAGAGACCCAGTACTTC	CASSGRIAGRPQETQYF
NA	TRBV29-1	NA	TRBJ2-5	TGCAGCGTTCTTCGACCCGACCAAGAGACCCAGTACTTC	CSVLRPDQETQYF
few	TRBV18	NA	TRBJ1-2	TGTGCCAGCTCACCCGCAACGGTTGCGGGGGATGGCTACACCTTC	CASSPATVAGDGYTF
NA	TRBV18	NA	TRBJ1-3	TGTGCCAGCTCACCTGCGCTCAGCTCTGGAAACACCATATATTTT	CASSPALSSGNTIYF
NA	TRBV6-5	TRBD1	TRBJ1-3	TGTGCCAGCAGTTCTCGGCACAGGGGAACTGGAAACACCATATATTTT	CASSSRHRGTGNTIYF
NA	TRBV7-6	TRBD1	TRBJ2-1	TGTGCCAGCAGCTTGAGGGAAGGGGGCCCCTACAATGAGCAGTTCTTC	CASSLREGGPYNEQFF
NA	TRBV10-2	NA	TRBJ1-1	TGCGCCAGCAGCCGGCGCACGGACACTGAAGCTTTCTTT	CASSRRTDTEAFF
NA	TRBV4-2	NA	TRBJ1-6	TGTGCCAGCAGCCAACCGTTACGGGGGGCAAATTCACCCCTCCACTTT	CASSQPLRGANSPLHF
NA	TRBV19	NA	TRBJ1-1	TGTGCCAGTAGTACAGGGATGACTGAAGCTTTCTTT	CASSTGMTEAFF
NA	TRBV19	NA	TRBJ2-7	TGTGCCAGCAGGCAATCAGACGCCTACGAGCAGTACTTC	CASRQSDAYEQYF
NA	TRBV11-2	NA	TRBJ2-7	TGTGCCAGCAGCCCCGGATACGCCGACGAGCAGTACTTC	CASSPGYADEQYF
NA	TRBV28	NA	TRBJ1-1	TGTGCCAGCAGTTTATTAGCTATGAACACTGAAGCTTTCTTT	CASSLLAMNTEAFF
NA	TRBV6-5	NA	TRBJ2-5	TGTGCCAGCAGTTACGACGACCGGGCGGGGACCCAGTACTTC	CASSYDDRAGTQYF
NA	TRBV11-3	NA	TRBJ2-7	TGTGCCAGCAGCTTAGACAGGGGGGATGGCGAGCAGTACTTC	CASSLDRGDGEQYF
NA	TRBV6-6	NA	TRBJ1-2	TGTGCCAGCAGTTACCTCCGGGCCTCGGAGGGAGGCTACACCTTC	CASSYLRASEGGYTF
NA	TRBV6-5	NA	TRBJ2-3	TGTGCCAGCAGCACCCAGGGAGATACGCAGTATTTT	CASSTQGDTQYF
NA	TRBV11-1	TRBD2	TRBJ2-7	TGTGCCAGCAGTGCGAATTGGACTAGTCTCGCTTACGAGCAGTACTTC	CASSANWTSLAYEQYF
NA	TRBV11-2	NA	TRBJ2-1	TGTGCCAGCAGCTCGTTAAGTGGTCCCTACAATGAGCAGTTCTTC	CASSSLSGPYNEQFF
NA	TRBV6-2/TRBV6-3	NA	TRBJ2-4	TGTGCCAGCAGCCACACGGGGAACGGCAAAAACATTCAGTACTTC	CASSHTGNGKNIQYF
NA	TRBV11-2	NA	TRBJ2-7	TGTGCCAGCAGCCCGCTTAGACAGTCCTACGAGCAGTACTTC	CASSPLRQSYEQYF
NA	TRBV6-5	NA	TRBJ2-7	TGTGCCACAGGGTACAGGTCCTACGAGCAGTACTTC	CATGYRSYEQYF
NA	TRBV6-5	NA	TRBJ2-1	TGTGCCAGCAGGAGGGGAGTGAGCTCCTACAATGAGCAGTTCTTC	CASRRGVSSYNEQFF
once	TRBV9	TRBD2	TRBJ2-7	TGTGCCAGCAGCGTCGGGGGGATCGAGTTGGGCGAGCAGTACTTC	CASSVGGIELGEQYF
NA	TRBV6-2/TRBV6-3	NA	TRBJ2-2	TGTGCCAGCAGTTACGGGCTTACAGCGTCCGGGGAGCTGTTTTTT	CASSYGLTASGELFF
NA	TRBV5-1	TRBD2	TRBJ2-7	TGCGCCAGCAGCTTGGCGAGCGGGGCCACCTACGAGCAGTACTTC	CASSLASGATYEQYF
NA	TRBV7-8	NA	TRBJ1-1	TGTGCCAGCAGCTTAGCTGGACCGGACACTGAAGCTTTCTTT	CASSLAGPDTEAFF